The 10 T cell receptor beta chains listed next were all sequenced from one sample in a study of cytomegalovirus exposure and HLA in healthy donors. The PCR employed 60 Vbeta primers together with 13 Jbeta primers. Clones were read by immunoSEQ multiplex PCR, and TCRdb kept only the in-frame ones, dropping some. The sample's table shows roughly 120,000 clones. The sample was PBMCs. The receptors stem from a man between 18 and 35 years old in good health and CMV-seronegative.

The chain carries TRBV30 and TRBJ2-5; possibly TRBD1 for D (5 bases). Germline CDR1 and CDR2: GTSNPN and SVGIG (reference sequence). Trimming stripped 4 bases from V and 4 bases from J, with 13 bases between. The CDR3 is 13 amino acids. CDR3 residues: CAWNQRRGETQYF. CDR3 DNA: TGTGCCTGGAACCAACGTAGGGGAGAGACCCAGTACTTC. Based on the CDR3 plus reference TRBV30 and TRBJ2-5, the full variable domain is SQTIHQWPATLVQPVGSPLSLECTVEGTSNPNLYWYRQAAGRGLQLLFYSVGIGQISSEVPQNLSASRPQDRQFILSSKKLLLSDSGFYLCAWNQRRGETQYFGPGTRLLVL.

J is TRBJ1-1 and V is TRBV6-5, with D perhaps matching TRBD1 (6 bases). Germline CDR1 MNHEY, CDR2 SVGAGI. CDR3 length: 15 residues. V lost 5 bases and J lost 10, with 23 bases in between. CDR3 loop: CASSPWTEGEYGAFF. CDR3 nucleotides: TGTGCCAGCAGTCCCTGGACAGAGGGGGAGTACGGAGCTTTCTTT.

The CDR3 reads CASRPGQPRTVNSPLHF. The CDR3, as DNA: TGCGCCAGCCGACCGGGACAGCCGAGAACTGTTAATTCACCCCTCCACTTT. The rearrangement uses TRBV5-1 and TRBJ1-6; 7 bases agree with TRBD1. The germline V gene has CDR1 SGHRS and CDR2 YFSETQ. With 7 bases clipped from V and 6 bases from J, the junction kept 16 bases outside the gene matches. The CDR3 is 17 residues long.

Notes on this clone: It is unclear where the CDR3 begins or ends on the DNA, so no DNA is shown, and the CDR3 is as TCRdb lists it. CDR3 residues: CASSPQRFGGGNTGEMFF. This rearrangement joins TRBV18 to TRBJ2-2; TRBD2 is taken as the D call from the table, unchecked against the DNA. From its first to its last residue, the CDR3 has 18 amino acids. Germline V lookup: CDR1 KGHSH, CDR2 LQKENI.

This sequence joins TRBV30 and TRBJ2-5; 9 nucleotides match TRBD2. CDR1 is GTSNPN, CDR2 SVGIG, per germline (reference sequence). The CDR3 is 15 amino acids. J was trimmed by 1 base and V by 1 base; bases with no gene match: 4. CDR3 region: CAWSGLAGIQETQYF. CDR3 nucleotides: TGTGCCTGGAGTGGGCTAGCGGGGATCCAAGAGACCCAGTACTTC.

The chain uses TRBV5-1 and TRBJ2-7; 11 bases map to TRBD1. The germline V gene encodes CDR1 SGHRS and CDR2 YFSETQ. V lost 7 bases to trimming and J lost 7 bases; unmatched junction nucleotides: 10. CDR3 size: 14 residues. CDR3: CASARDRGFDEQYF. The CDR3 nucleotides read TGCGCCAGCGCCAGGGACAGGGGGTTCGATGAGCAGTACTTC.

As DNA, the CDR3 is TGTGCCAGCAGTTTACTGTTGGGACAGGGGATCTATAGCAATCAGCCCCAGCATTTT. As protein: CASSLLLGQGIYSNQPQHF. This chain uses TRBV28 with TRBJ1-5; TRBD1 agrees at 10 bases. In germline, CDR1 is MDHEN, CDR2 SYDVKM. V was pared by 2 bases and J by 0 bases, with 10 bases of the junction left unmatched. There are 19 residues in the CDR3.

The CDR3 is CASSGEQGFEQYF. The CDR3 DNA reads as TGCGCCAGCAGCGGGGAACAGGGTTTCGAGCAGTACTTC. The chain is built from TRBV5-1 and TRBJ2-7, with a weak D call TRBD1 (6 bases). This CDR3 is 13 amino acids long. V lost 4 bases and J lost 6, with 14 bases in between. CDR1 is SGHRS, CDR2 YFSETQ, per germline.

The rearrangement joins TRBV9 to TRBJ2-2; TRBD2 matches 8 bases. V shed 3 bases and J 4 bases; nucleotides not matched to a gene: 5. CDR3 length: 15 residues. Germline CDR1 is SGDLS and CDR2 is YYNGEE. The CDR3: CASSATGGPTGELFF. For the CDR3, the DNA is TGTGCCAGCAGCGCCACGGGGGGGCCCACCGGGGAGCTGTTTTTT.

V is TRBV28 and J is TRBJ2-7; the match to TRBD2 covers 9 bases. Unmatched junction bases numbered 8, after V lost 6 bases and J lost 2 bases. The CDR3 is 15 amino acids. CDR1 is MDHEN, CDR2 SYDVKM, per germline. CDR3: CASSLTGTSPYEQYF. The CDR3 nucleotides are TGTGCCAGCAGCCTTACCGGGACTAGCCCCTACGAGCAGTACTTC. Complete variable domain (other parts from reference TRBV28 and TRBJ2-7): DVKVTQSSRYLVKRTGEKVFLECVQDMDHENMFWYRQDPGLGLRLIYFSYDVKMKEKGDIPEGYSVSREKKERFSLILESASTNQTSMYLCASSLTGTSPYEQYFGPGTRLTVT.